This T cell receptor beta chain was retrieved from a study of T cell changes during pregnancy in multiple sclerosis. By proportion, this clone is medium-sized (0.01 to 0.1%). This table comes from immunoSEQ multiplex PCR, and its TCRdb copy is limited to in-frame clones, with some not included. The table lists 12,000 or so clones, approximately 84% of them singletons. The germline V gene encodes CDR1 SGDLS and CDR2 YYNGEE. V lost 4 bases to trimming and J lost 7 bases, with 9 bases between them. This CDR3 contains 12 residues. This sequence joins TRBV9 and TRBJ2-1; D may be TRBD1 (7 bases). The clonotype comes from a female donor in good health, enrolled as a control in a pregnancy study. This material consisted of CD8+ T cells from peripheral blood mononuclear cells, taken after pregnancy. The DNA of the CDR3 is TGTGCCAGCAGCCCAGGGGGGAATGAGCAGTTCTTC. Its protein product is CASSPGGNEQFF.